This T cell receptor beta chain emerged from a study of blood T cell repertoires in COVID-19. Study in general: Some COVID-19 samples were acute and others convalescent; all came from the United States, Italy and Spain. The analysed material was cDNA or gDNA that came from T cells, B-cell-depleted T cells, or PBMCs.

Original data processing: Estimated nucleated cell counts came from reference gene primer amplification. TCRdb's copy holds only in-frame clones and misses some; the assay was immunoSEQ multiplex PCR. V, J and clone size reflect that table, while D and trimming were determined from the DNA. Found here are 300,000 to 450,000 clones, over 65% of them singletons; the top ten hold approximately 1%. There are 15 residues in the CDR3. Germline CDR1 reads SGHNT; CDR2 reads YENEEA. Between the trimmed V and J ends, which lost 0 bases and 5 bases, there was a span of 13 bases. The chain has TRBV11-3 and TRBJ2-5; D may be TRBD2 (6 bases). The TCR sequence derives from a human donor with acute or convalescent COVID-19. The donor label of this sample is uncertain. Sequencing was done on a sample of peripheral blood. The DNA of the CDR3 is TGTGCCAGCAGCTTAGAGGGGCTCGGGGGTGAGACCCAGTACTTC. Amino acid sequence: CASSLEGLGGETQYF.